The clone carrying this TCR beta chain showed up just a few times. Its specificity is not known. The purity of all sorted populations exceeded 95%. The sample originates from a study of beta chain features in type 1 diabetes. General study findings and limits: It was among patients, rather than healthy donors, that naive, central memory and Treg TCRB repertoires appeared more similar. In all four CD4+ subsets, TCRB CDR3 length was significantly, moderately reduced in type 1 diabetes.

The entirety of the isolated RNA underwent reverse transcription, so expressed TCRB transcripts were sequenced. TCRdb's table, derived via immunoSEQ multiplex PCR, lists solely in-frame clones and lacks some. The table records about 130,000 clones, 9.2% of them present only once. The CDR3 runs to 14 residues. The V end lost 5 bases, the J end lost 0 bases, and 9 bases lay between the germline ends. Germline V gene lookup returns CDR1 SGHTA and CDR2 FQGNSA. This clonotype originated in a man in his late teens or twenties in good health. The rearrangement joins TRBV7-2 to TRBJ2-3, with a possible D match to TRBD1 (5 bases). Material: central memory CD4+ T cells from blood. The CDR3, as DNA: TGTGCCAGCAGCCCCAGGGCTAGCACAGATACGCAGTATTTT. As protein: CASSPRASTDTQYF.